These 32 T cell receptor beta chains were all obtained from the same sample, sequenced in a study of T cell responses to AZD1222 COVID-19 vaccine. Sequenced by immunoSEQ multiplex PCR; TCRdb stores in-frame clones only, minus some. Counted here are 100,000 to 150,000 clones, around 84% occurring once; the ten biggest clones make up under 25%. The input for sequencing was peripheral blood, taken on day 0 of AZD1222 vaccination. The receptors here all came from an adult in good health.

As to this clone: Other nucleotide sequences in the sample specify the same CDR3. V gene TRBV11-2 combines with J gene TRBJ1-6, with TRBD1 matching over 8 bases. Germline V gene lookup returns CDR1 SGHAT and CDR2 FQNNGV. The CDR3 loop spans 13 amino acids. Trimming removed 5 bases from V and 9 bases from J; junction bases left unmatched: 3. The CDR3 region is CASSPDRGSPLHF. For the CDR3, the DNA is TGTGCCAGCAGCCCCGACAGGGGTTCACCCCTCCACTTT.

The V gene is TRBV7-9, the J gene TRBJ2-7; D might be TRBD1 or TRBD2, each matching 6 bases. Germline CDR1 SEHNR, CDR2 FQNEAQ (reference sequence). CDR3 length equals 13 residues. V gave up 5 bases and J gave up 7 bases, with 15 bases separating them. The CDR3 loop is CASSRRQAGEQYF. The DNA for the CDR3 is TGTGCCAGCAGCCGCAGACAGGCGGGGGAGCAGTACTTC.

The V gene is TRBV19, the J gene TRBJ1-4; maybe TRBD1 (6 bases). This CDR3 comprises 15 residues. Per the germline V gene, CDR1 is LNHDA and CDR2 is SQIVND (reference sequence). V lost 6 bases, J lost 5 bases, and 16 bases lay in between. The CDR3 spells CASSPGGGLNEKLFF. CDR3 sequence (DNA): TGTGCCAGTAGCCCCGGCGGGGGCCTCAATGAAAAACTGTTTTTT.

The genes are TRBV7-3 and TRBJ2-2, with 8 bases lining up with TRBD1. CDR1 is SGHTA, CDR2 FQGTGA, per germline. Trimming removed 6 bases from V and 4 bases from J; junction bases left unmatched: 7. The CDR3 has 15 residues. The CDR3 region is CASSLPGGGTGELFF. The DNA of the CDR3 is TGTGCCAGCAGTCTCCCAGGGGGCGGCACCGGGGAGCTGTTTTTT. Looking up the rest from reference TRBV7-3 and TRBJ2-2 gives the full variable domain: GAGVSQTPSNKVTEKGKYVELRCDPISGHTALYWYRQSLGQGPEFLIYFQGTGAADDSGLPNDRFFAVRPEGSVSTLKIQRTERGDSAVYLCASSLPGGGTGELFFGEGSRLTVL.

This clone has a handful of counts. The CDR3 loop reads CSASTDSGNTIYF. CDR3 DNA: TGCAGTGCTAGTACGGATTCTGGAAACACCATATATTTT. V gene TRBV20-1 combines with J gene TRBJ1-3; D not certain. This CDR3 spans 13 amino acids. The germline V gene has CDR1 DFQATT and CDR2 SNEGSKA (reference sequence). V dropped 3 bases and J dropped 1 base, with 7 bases sitting between them.

This clone was detected only once. This rearrangement joins TRBV5-1 to TRBJ1-2; D might be TRBD1 (6 bases). The V gene lost 4 bases and the J gene lost 3 bases, with 13 bases spanning the gap. Germline lookup yields CDR1 SGHRS and CDR2 YFSETQ. The CDR3 length is 14 residues. The CDR3 reads CASSEPSGDYGYTF. As DNA, the CDR3 is TGCGCCAGCAGCGAACCTTCAGGGGACTATGGCTACACCTTC. Full variable domain (missing parts from reference TRBV5-1 and TRBJ1-2): KAGVTQTPRYLIKTRGQQVTLSCSPISGHRSVSWYQQTPGQGLQFLFEYFSETQRNKGNFPGRFSGRQFSNSRSEMNVSTLELGDSALYLCASSEPSGDYGYTFGSGTRLTVV.

This clone was detected only once. The gene calls are TRBV6-2 or TRBV6-3 and TRBJ2-1; 9 nucleotides line up with TRBD1. The junction had 8 bases not matched to a gene; V was cut back by 6 bases and J by 2 bases. Germline CDR1 reads MNHEY; CDR2 reads SVGEGT. The CDR3 length is 16 residues. CDR3 DNA: TGTGCCAGCAGCCCTCGAAGGACAGGGGCCTACAATGAGCAGTTCTTC. Its translation is CASSPRRTGAYNEQFF.

V gene TRBV6-5 combines with J gene TRBJ1-3; D remains unclear. V lost 2 bases and J 5 bases, leaving 10 bases between the germline ends. CDR3 length equals 14 residues. In germline, CDR1 is MNHEY, CDR2 SVGAGI. As DNA, the CDR3 is TGTGCCAGCAGTTACGACGATCAGAGAAACACCATATATTTT. It codes for CASSYDDQRNTIYF.

The chain joins TRBV24-1 to TRBJ1-4; no reliable D call. Looked up from germline, CDR1 is KGHDR and CDR2 is SFDVKD. The CDR3 has 16 residues. With 3 bases removed from V and 10 bases from J, the gap between germline ends came to 20 bases. As DNA, the CDR3 is TGTGCCACCAGTGATGGGAGCCCCCAATCCAAGGGAAAACTGTTTTTT. Protein sequence: CATSDGSPQSKGKLFF.

The chain is built from TRBV7-3 and TRBJ1-2; 8 nucleotides agree with TRBD1. The J segment lost 5 bases and the V segment lost 6 bases, leaving 5 bases of the junction unmatched. This CDR3 is 13 amino acids long. CDR1 is SGHTA, CDR2 FQGTGA, per germline. The CDR3: CASSSDRGYGYTF. The DNA for the CDR3 is TGTGCCAGCAGTTCCGACAGGGGATATGGCTACACCTTC.

This clone was detected a few times. This sequence joins TRBV3-1 (or the pseudogene TRBV3-2) and TRBJ2-7, with D perhaps TRBD1 or TRBD2 (5 bases each). Trimming took off 7 bases at V and 4 bases at J, with 14 bases between the two ends. Germline assignment: CDR1 LGHDT and CDR2 YNNKEL (reference sequence). The CDR3 is made up of 13 amino acids. DNA for the CDR3: TGTGCCAGCACGGACGGGGCCAGTTACGAGCAGTACTTC. Its protein is CASTDGASYEQYF.

The chain uses TRBV14 and TRBJ1-3; TRBD1 might be the D (5 bases). CDR1 and CDR2 (germline): SGHDN, FVKESK. V was trimmed by 4 bases and J by 0 bases, leaving 13 bases between them. CDR3 length: 16 residues. The CDR3 DNA follows: TGTGCCAGCAGCCGCAGGGTCCCAAGCTCTGGAAACACCATATATTTT. Protein: CASSRRVPSSGNTIYF.

The rearrangement links TRBV5-1 to TRBJ1-2, with a weak D call TRBD1 (6 bases). The V gene's germline CDR1 is SGHRS and CDR2 YFSETQ. The V gene lost 5 bases and the J gene lost 5 bases, with 19 bases spanning the gap. This CDR3 is 15 amino acids long. As DNA, the CDR3 is TGCGCCAGCAGTCCTGCCGGGGGCGGAGGGTATGGCTACACCTTC. This translates into CASSPAGGGGYGYTF. Looking up the rest from reference TRBV5-1 and TRBJ1-2 gives the full variable domain: KAGVTQTPRYLIKTRGQQVTLSCSPISGHRSVSWYQQTPGQGLQFLFEYFSETQRNKGNFPGRFSGRQFSNSRSEMNVSTLELGDSALYLCASSPAGGGGYGYTFGSGTRLTVV.

V is TRBV7-8 and J is TRBJ1-1; 7 nucleotides agree with TRBD1. Germline loops: CDR1 SGHVS, CDR2 FQNEAQ. The trim removed 5 bases at V and 1 base at J, leaving 7 bases unmatched. CDR3 length: 15 amino acids. The DNA for the CDR3 is TGTGCCAGCAGCCTATACAGGGGTACGAACACTGAAGCTTTCTTT. Translated, it gives CASSLYRGTNTEAFF. Filled out from reference TRBV7-8 and TRBJ1-1, the complete variable domain reads GAGVSQSPRYKVAKRGQDVALRCDPISGHVSLFWYQQALGQGPEFLTYFQNEAQLDKSGLPSDRFFAERPEGSVSTLKIQRTQQEDSAVYLCASSLYRGTNTEAFFGQGTRLTVV.

The chain combines TRBV18 with TRBJ1-1; D is ambiguous. The germline gives CDR1 KGHSH, CDR2 LQKENI. CDR3 length equals 16 residues. Between the trimmed V and J ends, which lost 0 bases and 0 bases, there was a span of 11 bases. CDR3 loop: CASSPPTGRMNTEAFF. The CDR3 DNA reads TGTGCCAGCTCACCACCGACTGGGCGAATGAACACTGAAGCTTTCTTT.

CDR3 region: CATGRGRNSADDYTF. The CDR3 region has the DNA TGTGCCACCGGTAGGGGGCGCAACTCGGCGGACGACTACACCTTC. J is TRBJ1-2 and V is TRBV10-3, with 7 bases matching TRBD1. This CDR3 region has 15 residues. Trimming at V came to 10 bases and at J to 10 bases, leaving 21 bases not matched to a gene. From germline, CDR1 is ENHRY and CDR2 SYGVKD.

The rearrangement joins TRBV19 to TRBJ2-7; 9 nucleotides match TRBD1. CDR3 size: 13 residues. Trimming at V came to 8 bases and at J to 4 bases, leaving 6 bases not matched to a gene. Germline V gene data show CDR1 as LNHDA and CDR2 as SQIVND (reference sequence). The CDR3 coding sequence is TGTGCCAGTGCAGACAGGGGGTTTTACGAGCAGTACTTC. As protein: CASADRGFYEQYF.

The rearrangement uses TRBV4-3 and TRBJ2-5; D not certain. The CDR3 runs to 15 residues. V lost 4 bases, J lost 4 bases, and 16 bases lay in between. Germline CDR1 is LGHNA and CDR2 is YSLEER. The CDR3 DNA reads TGCGCCAGCAGCCTGACACGCAGCCGGCGAGAGACCCAGTACTTC. Amino acids: CASSLTRSRRETQYF.

This clone was seen only once. The chain combines TRBV24-1 with TRBJ2-7; the match to TRBD1 covers 9 bases. CDR3 size: 14 residues. Germline CDR1 is KGHDR and CDR2 is SFDVKD. With 8 bases clipped from V and 5 bases from J, the junction kept 9 bases outside the gene matches. DNA of the CDR3: TGTGCCACCAAAGTAGGACAGGGGTTCCACGAGCAGTACTTC. Residues: CATKVGQGFHEQYF.

The CDR3 region is CASSPGQSANEKLFF. In DNA form, the CDR3 reads TGTGCCAGCAGCCCAGGACAGTCTGCGAATGAAAAACTGTTTTTT. The chain carries TRBV7-9 and TRBJ1-4; possible D gene TRBD1, 6 bases. Trimming took off 5 bases at V and 5 bases at J, with 15 bases between the two ends. Germline values: CDR1 SEHNR, CDR2 FQNEAQ (reference sequence). This CDR3 contains 15 residues.

For the CDR3, the DNA is TGTGCCAGCATATGGACAGGGCGAAGCTACACCTTC. Its protein product is CASIWTGRSYTF. The V and J genes are TRBV7-2 and TRBJ1-2; 8 nucleotides align to TRBD1. Germline CDR1 reads SGHTA; CDR2 reads FQGNSA. With V trimmed by 7 bases and J by 9 bases, 7 bases remained unmatched. The CDR3 length is 12 residues.

Turning to this clone: The sample holds other DNA sequences that translate to the same CDR3. The chain joins TRBV7-6 to TRBJ1-2; D call uncertain. The CDR3 consists of 12 residues. V was cut by 1 base and J by 7 bases, with 7 bases left in between. Per the germline V gene, CDR1 is SGHVS and CDR2 is FNYEAQ. CDR3 sequence: CASSLGGPGYTF. In DNA form, the CDR3 reads TGTGCCAGCAGCTTAGGAGGGCCTGGCTACACCTTC.

This sequence joins TRBV29-1 and TRBJ2-3, with D unresolved. The CDR3 covers 13 residues. With 3 bases removed from V and 0 bases from J, the gap between germline ends came to 7 bases. Looked up from germline, CDR1 is SQVTM and CDR2 is ANQGSEA. The CDR3 reads CSVDPRSTDTQYF. Written as DNA, the CDR3 is TGCAGCGTTGATCCGAGGAGCACAGATACGCAGTATTTT.

The rearrangement joins TRBV29-1 to TRBJ1-2; D is ambiguous. CDR3 length: 13 residues. Germline CDR1 is SQVTM and CDR2 is ANQGSEA. With 2 bases removed from V and 0 bases from J, the gap between germline ends came to 7 bases. The DNA of the CDR3 is TGCAGCGTTGAATTCCAGCCTAACTATGGCTACACCTTC. This sequence encodes CSVEFQPNYGYTF.

Note on this clone: The junction departs from the called germline gene at one end, perhaps through a read error. The chain joins TRBV2 to TRBJ2-7; 9 bases match TRBD1. The CDR3 loop spans 12 amino acids. CDR1 and CDR2 (germline): SNHLY, FYNNEI. CDR3 bases: TGTGCCAGCGGTGACAGGGGGATCGAGCAGTACTTC. It codes for CASGDRGIEQYF.

The chain is built from TRBV5-4 and TRBJ2-2; D is unclear. CDR1 is SGHNT and CDR2 is YYREEE in the germline V gene (reference sequence). Trimming left V 7 bases short and J 0 bases short, with 10 bases between. The CDR3 runs to 14 residues. The CDR3 region has the DNA TGTGCCAGCGGAAGCCGGTCGAACACCGGGGAGCTGTTTTTT. Its translation: CASGSRSNTGELFF.

The chain combines TRBV5-4 with TRBJ2-1; a possible D gene is TRBD2 (6 bases). Germline V gene lookup returns CDR1 SGHNT and CDR2 YYREEE (reference sequence). The CDR3 totals 15 residues. V shed 0 bases and J shed 5 bases, with 12 bases lying between them. The CDR3: CASSLDAGRDNEQFF. The CDR3 DNA reads as TGTGCCAGCAGCTTGGATGCGGGGCGGGACAATGAGCAGTTCTTC.

The chain couples TRBV23-1 to TRBJ1-1; D gene ambiguous. TRBV23-1 is sorted into the ORF group, with uncertain function. The length of the CDR3 is 14 residues. The V gene lost 8 bases and the J gene lost 5 bases, with 18 bases spanning the gap. The CDR3 loop reads CASRLGRGGTEAFF. The CDR3 region has the DNA TGCGCCAGCCGCCTCGGGCGGGGAGGAACTGAAGCTTTCTTT.

The V call is TRBV2, the J call TRBJ2-7; 11 bases line up with TRBD1. CDR1 and CDR2 from the germline V gene are SNHLY and FYNNEI. V lost 4 bases and J lost 2; bases outside the gene matches: 4. This CDR3 region has 15 residues. This CDR3 is CASSVKDRGPYEQYF. CDR3 in DNA: TGTGCCAGCAGTGTCAAGGACAGGGGGCCCTACGAGCAGTACTTC.

This sequence joins TRBV4-3 and TRBJ1-3; D uncertain. V was pared by 1 base and J by 0 bases, with 7 bases between. The germline V gene has CDR1 LGHNA and CDR2 YSLEER. The CDR3 has 15 residues. CDR3 sequence (DNA): TGCGCCAGCAGCCAAGTGATGCACTCTGGAAACACCATATATTTT. As protein: CASSQVMHSGNTIYF.

The sample holds a few counts of this clone. V usage is TRBV19 and J usage is TRBJ2-7; tentatively, D is TRBD1 or TRBD2 (5 bases each). CDR1 and CDR2 from the germline V gene are LNHDA and SQIVND (reference sequence). V lost 8 bases to trimming and J lost 4 bases, with 15 bases between them. The CDR3 loop spans 13 amino acids. CDR3 in DNA: TGTGCCAGTGGCGCAGGGAGAGGGTACGAGCAGTACTTC. Protein: CASGAGRGYEQYF.

This chain connects TRBV10-1 to TRBJ1-4; D gene ambiguous. V shed 4 bases and J shed 0 bases, with 9 bases lying between them. From germline, CDR1 is WNHNN and CDR2 SYGVQD (reference sequence). CDR3 length equals 15 residues. DNA for the CDR3: TGCGCCAGCAGTGGTGGGCCTGCAACTAATGAAAAACTGTTTTTT. Encoded protein: CASSGGPATNEKLFF.